Below, 16 T cell receptor beta chains from the same sample are listed, as sequenced in a study of blood T cell repertoires in COVID-19. TCRdb's copy holds only in-frame clones and misses some; the assay was immunoSEQ multiplex PCR. The sample has 350,000 to 450,000 clones, roughly nine tenths seen once. The sequencing sample was made of PBMCs or T cells enriched from blood (not recorded which). The source is a woman aged 40 to 50 who had been exposed to COVID-19.

About this clone: Other DNA variants within this sample encode the same CDR3. The rearrangement uses TRBV5-1 and TRBJ1-6; 9 bases are a match to TRBD1. Germline V gives CDR1 SGHRS, CDR2 YFSETQ. J gave up 9 bases and V 0 bases, and 4 bases lay outside the gene matches. The CDR3 length is 15 residues. CDR3 in amino acids: CASSLETGGRSPLHF. The CDR3 nucleotides are TGCGCCAGCAGCTTGGAAACAGGGGGCCGTTCACCCCTCCACTTT.

The V gene is TRBV5-1, the J gene TRBJ2-1, with 8 positions matching TRBD2. From germline, CDR1 is SGHRS and CDR2 YFSETQ. The CDR3 is 18 amino acids. Losses at the gene ends were 1 base for V and 2 bases for J; bases not matched to a gene: 11. In DNA form, the CDR3 reads TGCGCCAGCAGCTTGATTACGTCGGCGGGGGGTGCCTACAATGAGCAGTTCTTC. Protein: CASSLITSAGGAYNEQFF.

The rearrangement uses TRBV11-3 and TRBJ1-3; no clear D. The CDR3 covers 15 residues. Trimming pared 1 base from V and 0 bases from J, leaving 7 bases between. The V gene's germline CDR1 is SGHNT and CDR2 YENEEA. The CDR3 nucleotides are TGTGCCAGCAGCTTAGGCGAGAGCTCTGGAAACACCATATATTTT. The encoded protein is CASSLGESSGNTIYF.

The chain couples TRBV15 to TRBJ2-1; a weak D match, TRBD2 (5 bases). Germline V gives CDR1 LNHNV, CDR2 YYDKDF (reference sequence). The CDR3 has 18 amino acids. Trimming removed 0 bases at V and 0 bases at J, with 15 bases between. CDR3 protein: CATSRDLISGSSYNEQFF. DNA of the CDR3: TGTGCCACCAGCAGAGATCTTATCAGCGGCAGCTCCTACAATGAGCAGTTCTTC.

This chain uses TRBV27 with TRBJ1-2, with D tentatively TRBD1 (6 bases). The germline CDR1 and CDR2 sequences are MNHEY and SMNVEV (reference sequence). This CDR3 is built from 15 residues. Trimming pared 2 bases from V and 8 bases from J, leaving 18 bases between. The CDR3 loop reads CASSLIPPNREGYTF. The DNA of the CDR3 is TGTGCCAGCAGTTTAATCCCACCAAACAGGGAAGGCTACACCTTC.

The V call is TRBV3-1 (or the pseudogene TRBV3-2), the J call TRBJ2-2, with 14 bases lining up with TRBD2. Germline V lookup: CDR1 LGHDT, CDR2 YNNKEL (reference sequence). With 4 bases clipped from V and 6 bases from J, the junction kept 7 bases outside the gene matches. This CDR3 contains 17 residues. CDR3 in amino acids: CASSRTSGGSFPGELFF. For the CDR3, the DNA is TGTGCCAGCAGCCGGACTAGCGGGGGGAGTTTTCCCGGGGAGCTGTTTTTT.

V and J are TRBV5-1 and TRBJ2-7; possible D gene TRBD1, 6 bases. This CDR3 is 14 amino acids long. Trimming cost V 3 bases and J 4 bases, with 14 bases left between them. CDR1 and CDR2 (germline): SGHRS, YFSETQ. The CDR3 DNA reads as TGCGCCAGCAGCTCCTCCGGGACATCTTACGAGCAGTACTTC. Its translation is CASSSSGTSYEQYF.

The sample holds one count of this clone. One end of the junction varies from germline; a read error may be responsible. The V and J genes are TRBV30 and TRBJ1-4; D unclear. Germline V gene sequence: CDR1 GTSNPN, CDR2 SVGIG (reference sequence). CDR3 length: 10 amino acids. CDR3 nucleotides: TGTGCCTGGGGCAATGAACAACTGTTTTTT. It specifies CAWGNEQLFF. Complete variable domain (other parts from reference TRBV30 and TRBJ1-4): SQTIHQWPATLVQPVGSPLSLECTVEGTSNPNLYWYRQAAGRGLQLLFYSVGIGQISSEVPQNLSASRPQDRQFILSSKKLLLSDSGFYLCAWGNEQLFFGSGTQLSVL.

The V and J genes are TRBV7-9 and TRBJ2-3; TRBD2 matches at 8 bases. Germline V gene sequence: CDR1 SEHNR, CDR2 FQNEAQ (reference sequence). V gave up 2 bases and J gave up 3 bases; unmatched junction bases: 4. CDR3 length: 15 amino acids. The chain's CDR3 is CASSLYSGATDTQYF. For the CDR3, the DNA is TGTGCCAGCAGCTTATATAGCGGGGCGACAGATACGCAGTATTTT.

The gene calls are TRBV5-5 and TRBJ1-1; 7 bases agree with TRBD1. This CDR3 comprises 14 residues. The ends lost 0 bases at V and 5 bases at J; junction bases unmatched: 4. CDR1 and CDR2 (germline): SGHKS, YYEKEE (reference sequence). The CDR3 sequence is CASSLGQGGTEAFF. In DNA form, the CDR3 reads TGTGCCAGCAGCTTGGGACAGGGTGGGACTGAAGCTTTCTTT.

The chain couples TRBV5-1 to TRBJ2-1; the match to TRBD2 covers 7 bases. This CDR3 is 15 amino acids long. V lost 4 bases to trimming and J lost 0 bases; unmatched junction nucleotides: 4. Germline CDR1 and CDR2: SGHRS and YFSETQ. CDR3 DNA sequence: TGCGCCAGCAGCCTACTAGCGTTCTCCTACAATGAGCAGTTCTTC. Residues: CASSLLAFSYNEQFF.

The gene calls are TRBV3-1 (or the pseudogene TRBV3-2) and TRBJ2-3; 9 bases match TRBD2. The junction had 2 bases not matched to a gene; V was cut back by 8 bases and J by 2 bases. CDR3 length: 13 residues. CDR1 is LGHDT and CDR2 is YNNKEL in the germline V gene (reference sequence). The CDR3 sequence: CASRLAATDTQYF. CDR3 bases: TGTGCCAGCCGACTAGCGGCCACAGATACGCAGTATTTT.

The chain links TRBV21-1 to TRBJ1-2; TRBD1, the D gene given by the table, was not confirmed from the DNA. TRBV21-1 is recorded as a pseudogene. This CDR3 has 13 residues. CDR3 DNA sequence: TGTGCCAGCAGCCGATTGGGGCTCTATGGCTACACCTTC. Protein sequence: CASSRLGLYGYTF.

The chain combines TRBV5-1 with TRBJ2-7; maybe TRBD1 (6 bases). The CDR3 has 18 residues. The V and J ends lost 1 base and 1 base respectively, with 21 bases between them. The germline V gene has CDR1 SGHRS and CDR2 YFSETQ. CDR3 amino acids: CASSLKFPPSGQSYEQYF. DNA for the CDR3: TGCGCCAGCAGCTTGAAGTTCCCACCGTCAGGACAGTCCTACGAGCAGTACTTC.

The chain joins TRBV6-5 to TRBJ1-5; the D gene is possibly TRBD1 (5 bases). Trimming left V 6 bases short and J 1 base short, with 10 bases between. Germline CDR1 reads MNHEY; CDR2 reads SVGAGI. This CDR3 has 14 amino acids. CDR3 coding DNA: TGTGCCAGCAGGATAGACAGCAGCAATCAGCCCCAGCATTTT. It encodes CASRIDSSNQPQHF.

The gene calls are TRBV29-1 and TRBJ1-4, with TRBD1 as a possible D gene (6 bases). CDR1 is SQVTM and CDR2 is ANQGSEA in the germline V gene. The CDR3 runs 15 residues. V was cut by 4 bases and J by 3 bases, with 15 bases left in between. In nucleotides, the CDR3 is TGCAGCGTTGTGTCCAGCGGGACACCTAATGAAAAACTGTTTTTT. As protein: CSVVSSGTPNEKLFF.